The 28 T cell receptor beta chains reported below all come from one sample, sequenced in a study of CD8+CD57+ T cells in acquired aplastic anemia. CDR3 and TCR beta VDJ profiling relied on genomic DNA as the template. Via MiXCR, TCRdb re-called the reads, giving one row per CDR3 protein. The table lists approximately 170,000 distinct CDR3 sequences, 40% to 55% of them singletons. Patients chosen for sequencing had shown CD8+CD57+ cell expansion by flow cytometry. Sequences were obtained from sorted CD4+, CD8+, or CD8+CD57+ T cells (not recorded which) from PBMCs. These receptor sequences come from a human donor with aplastic anemia.

This clonotype has at least ten counts. CDR3 sequence: CSGLAGGRYEQYF. DNA of the CDR3: TGCAGTGGACTAGCGGGGGGACGCTACGAGCAGTACTTC. The V and J genes are TRBV20-1 and TRBJ2-7, with TRBD2 matching 13 bases. Germline V gives CDR1 DFQATT, CDR2 SNEGSKA (reference sequence). V was pared by 7 bases and J by 3 bases, with 3 bases of the junction left unmatched. This CDR3 has 13 residues.

This clonotype has ten or more counts. The chain carries TRBV2 and TRBJ1-1; the D is unclear. Per the germline V gene, CDR1 is SNHLY and CDR2 is FYNNEI. Trimming took 8 bases from V and 0 from J, leaving 1 base between them. CDR3 size: 10 residues. CDR3 sequence reads: CASLNTEAFF. The CDR3 coding sequence is TGTGCCAGCCTGAACACTGAAGCTTTCTTT. Supplemented by reference TRBV2 and TRBJ1-1, the full variable domain reads EPEVTQTPSHQVTQMGQEVILRCVPISNHLYFYWYRQILGQKVEFLVSFYNNEISEKSEIFDDQFSVERPDGSNFTLKIRSTKLEDSAMYFCASLNTEAFFGQGTRLTVV.

The chain carries TRBV30 and TRBJ1-2; D is undetermined. Germline CDR1 is GTSNPN and CDR2 is SVGIG (reference sequence). CDR3 length: 12 amino acids. V was pared by 5 bases and J by 6 bases, with 13 bases between. The CDR3 here is CAWDPSEDGYTF. In DNA form, the CDR3 reads TGTGCCTGGGATCCCTCGGAGGATGGCTACACCTTC.

Concerning this clonotype: With a much larger clone just one base away, this may be a read error. The chain employs TRBV20-1 and TRBJ1-1; D not certain. Deletions cut 5 bases from V and 0 bases from J, with 16 bases between. From germline, CDR1 is DFQATT and CDR2 SNEGSKA (reference sequence). This CDR3 is 15 amino acids long. The CDR3 protein is CSAASVEDMNTEAFF. CDR3 coding DNA: TGCAGTGCTGCTTCCGTGGAAGATATGAACACTGAAGCTTTCTTT.

This chain uses TRBV3-1 with TRBJ2-3, with TRBD1 matching 9 bases. CDR1 and CDR2 from the germline V gene are LGHDT and YNNKEL (reference sequence). Unmatched junction bases numbered 9, after V lost 3 bases and J lost 5 bases. The length of the CDR3 is 16 residues. This CDR3 is CASSHLGQGRIDTQYF. As DNA, the CDR3 is TGTGCCAGCAGCCACCTTGGACAGGGGAGAATAGATACGCAGTATTTT.

V is TRBV19 and J is TRBJ1-2; 10 bases fit TRBD1. J lost 8 bases, V lost 5 bases, and 5 bases had no gene match. The CDR3 contains 13 residues. Per the germline V gene, CDR1 is LNHDA and CDR2 is SQIVND (reference sequence). The CDR3 protein is CASSGTGARGYTF. As DNA, the CDR3 is TGTGCCAGTAGTGGGACAGGGGCGAGGGGCTACACCTTC.

The rearrangement joins TRBV7-2 to TRBJ2-3, with TRBD2 identical over 7 bases. Germline V CDR1 and CDR2: SGHTA, FQGNSA. The CDR3 runs to 13 residues. J was trimmed by 6 bases and V by 7 bases; bases with no gene match: 7. In DNA, the CDR3 is TGTGCCAGCACTGACGGGGGGTCGGATACGCAGTATTTT. This translates into CASTDGGSDTQYF.

This clonotype was picked up many times. This chain uses TRBV6-2 or TRBV6-3 with TRBJ1-2, with 9 bases fitting TRBD1. CDR1 and CDR2 (germline): MNHEY, SVGEGT. With 2 bases clipped from V and 4 bases from J, the junction kept 2 bases outside the gene matches. The CDR3 length is 14 residues. The chain's CDR3 is CASSYVTGGYGYTF. CDR3 DNA: TGTGCCAGCAGTTACGTGACAGGGGGCTATGGCTACACCTTC.

The chain joins TRBV7-8 to TRBJ2-3; possible D gene TRBD2, 6 bases. Trimming shortened V by 5 bases and J by 0 bases, and 12 bases separated the two germline ends. Germline-derived CDR1 and CDR2 are SGHVS and FQNEAQ. The CDR3 has 15 residues. CDR3 in amino acids: CASSPWTMSTDTQYF. The CDR3 DNA is TGTGCCAGCAGCCCTTGGACTATGAGCACAGATACGCAGTATTTT. The variable domain in full, completed from reference TRBV7-8 and TRBJ2-3, reads GAGVSQSPRYKVAKRGQDVALRCDPISGHVSLFWYQQALGQGPEFLTYFQNEAQLDKSGLPSDRFFAERPEGSVSTLKIQRTQQEDSAVYLCASSPWTMSTDTQYFGPGTRLTVL.

V gene TRBV11-1 combines with J gene TRBJ2-5, with D perhaps being TRBD1 or TRBD2 (5 bases each). CDR3 length: 15 amino acids. Germline values: CDR1 SGHAT, CDR2 FQDESV (reference sequence). Trimming pared 10 bases from V and 0 bases from J, leaving 18 bases between. CDR3 bases: TGTGCCACCAGTGACCCCGGGACGCACCAAGAGACCCAGTACTTC. Its translation: CATSDPGTHQETQYF.

This clonotype was observed a handful of times. Lacking the conserved final phenylalanine or tryptophan, this CDR3 likely reflects a read error. This chain joins TRBV12-3 or TRBV12-4 and TRBJ1-5, with TRBD1 matching over 9 bases. J lost 6 bases, V lost 7 bases, and 7 bases had no gene match. This CDR3 is 14 amino acids long. CDR3 DNA: TGTGCCAGCACACCCACAGGGGGCAGTCAGCCCCAGCATCTT. This translates into CASTPTGGSQPQHL.

J is TRBJ1-1 and V is TRBV29-1; perhaps TRBD1 as D (5 bases). The V gene's germline CDR1 is SQVTM and CDR2 ANQGSEA. V lost 6 bases to trimming and J lost 5 bases, with 10 bases between them. This CDR3 region has 11 residues. CDR3 amino acids: CSVSWGTEAFF. The CDR3, as DNA: TGCAGCGTCTCATGGGGGACTGAAGCTTTCTTT.

Notes on this clonotype: Being one base from a much bigger clone, this may be a read error. The chain joins TRBV4-1 to TRBJ1-3, with D tentatively TRBD1 (5 bases). This CDR3 spans 14 amino acids. CDR1 is MGHRA, CDR2 YSYEKL, per germline. The CDR3 DNA is TGCCCCAGCAGCCAGGCAGGGACTGGAAACACCATATATTTT. Protein product: CPSSQAGTGNTIYF.

The chain carries TRBV7-8 and TRBJ2-5; 9 bases fit TRBD1. V lost 5 bases and J lost 4; bases outside the gene matches: 11. Germline V gene sequence: CDR1 SGHVS, CDR2 FQNEAQ. There are 16 residues in the CDR3. The CDR3 DNA follows: TGTGCCAGCAGCACCCAAAACAGGGGGCGCGGAGAGACCCAGTACTTC. This encodes CASSTQNRGRGETQYF. Complete variable domain (other parts from reference TRBV7-8 and TRBJ2-5): GAGVSQSPRYKVAKRGQDVALRCDPISGHVSLFWYQQALGQGPEFLTYFQNEAQLDKSGLPSDRFFAERPEGSVSTLKIQRTQQEDSAVYLCASSTQNRGRGETQYFGPGTRLLVL.

This sequence joins TRBV24-1 and TRBJ1-5; 8 bases agree with TRBD1. The CDR3 has 17 amino acids. V lost 2 bases and J lost 7; bases outside the gene matches: 12. The germline V gene has CDR1 KGHDR and CDR2 SFDVKD. The CDR3 nucleotides are TGTGCCACCAGTGATTGGGCCCCAGACAGGGGATGGCAGCCCCAGCATTTT. Translating it yields CATSDWAPDRGWQPQHF.

This clonotype was found many times. The V gene is TRBV3-1, the J gene TRBJ2-7, with D perhaps being TRBD1 or TRBD2 (5 bases each). CDR3 size: 14 residues. V was cut by 5 bases and J by 4 bases, with 15 bases left in between. Germline V CDR1 and CDR2: LGHDT, YNNKEL (reference sequence). CDR3 in amino acids: CASSFGAFLYEQYF. The CDR3 bases are TGTGCCAGCAGCTTCGGGGCCTTCTTGTACGAGCAGTACTTC.

This clonotype was detected ten times or more. The gene calls are TRBV27 and TRBJ1-2; D is uncertain. The CDR3 length is 13 residues. The V end lost 3 bases, the J end lost 2 bases, and 7 bases lay between the germline ends. Germline assignment: CDR1 MNHEY and CDR2 SMNVEV (reference sequence). The CDR3 protein is CASSLRENYGYTF. DNA for the CDR3: TGTGCCAGCAGTTTGAGGGAAAACTATGGCTACACCTTC.

The CDR3 DNA is TGTGCCTGGACCGGGACTAGCGAGGCCATTCAGTACTTC. This gives the protein CAWTGTSEAIQYF. The rearrangement uses TRBV30 and TRBJ2-4, with 10 bases aligning to TRBD2. V shed 4 bases, J shed 9 bases, and the junction held 6 bases outside the gene matches. Germline V gene data show CDR1 as GTSNPN and CDR2 as SVGIG (reference sequence). The CDR3 loop spans 13 amino acids. Variable domain in full (rest from reference TRBV30 and TRBJ2-4): SQTIHQWPATLVQPVGSPLSLECTVEGTSNPNLYWYRQAAGRGLQLLFYSVGIGQISSEVPQNLSASRPQDRQFILSSKKLLLSDSGFYLCAWTGTSEAIQYFGAGTRLSVL.

This clonotype was observed a handful of times. The rearrangement joins TRBV2 to TRBJ2-1; TRBD2 matches 7 bases. CDR3 length: 13 residues. CDR1 is SNHLY, CDR2 FYNNEI, per germline. With V trimmed by 3 bases and J by 7 bases, 3 bases remained unmatched. The CDR3 DNA reads TGTGCCAGCAGTGACTACGGGGGGAATGAGCAGTTCTTC. Amino acid sequence: CASSDYGGNEQFF.

This clonotype was counted between two and nine times. The CDR3 DNA is TGTGCCAGCAGCCAAGATTGGCGGGGCCAAGAGACCCAGTACTTC. Translating gives CASSQDWRGQETQYF. The chain is built from TRBV3-1 and TRBJ2-5, with D perhaps TRBD2 (6 bases). There are 15 residues in the CDR3. Germline-derived CDR1 and CDR2 are LGHDT and YNNKEL (reference sequence). Trimming shortened V by 0 bases and J by 1 base, and 9 bases separated the two germline ends.

This clonotype was observed once. The chain couples TRBV29-1 to TRBJ1-1; 8 nucleotides line up with TRBD1. Trimming removed 7 bases from V and 3 bases from J; junction bases left unmatched: 4. This CDR3 is 12 amino acids long. Germline CDR1 is SQVTM and CDR2 is ANQGSEA. CDR3 DNA: TGCAGCGCTACGACAGGGGACACTGAAGCTTTCTTT. This codes for CSATTGDTEAFF. The whole variable domain, filled in from reference TRBV29-1 and TRBJ1-1, reads SAVISQKPSRDICQRGTSLTIQCQVDSQVTMMFWYRQQPGQSLTLIATANQGSEATYESGFVIDKFPISRPNLTFSTLTVSNMSPEDSSIYLCSATTGDTEAFFGQGTRLTVV.

The genes are TRBV25-1 and TRBJ1-2, with D tentatively TRBD1 (6 bases). Trimming stripped 0 bases from V and 1 base from J, with 9 bases between. There are 15 residues in the CDR3. Germline CDR1 reads MGHDK; CDR2 reads SYGVNS. CDR3 coding DNA: TGTGCCAGCAGTGAATATAAGGGGGTTAACTATGGCTACACCTTC. Translated, it gives CASSEYKGVNYGYTF.

The chain is built from TRBV5-5 and TRBJ1-4, with D maybe TRBD1 (6 bases). V lost 0 bases and J lost 4, with 7 bases in between. Germline CDR1 and CDR2: SGHKS and YYEKEE (reference sequence). This CDR3 region has 14 residues. DNA for the CDR3: TGTGCCAGCAGCTTGGGACAGGTTAATGAAAAACTGTTTTTT. Its translation is CASSLGQVNEKLFF.

This chain connects TRBV10-3 to TRBJ2-7; 10 nucleotides align to TRBD1. The CDR3 is made up of 14 amino acids. V was pared by 6 bases and J by 5 bases, with 7 bases of the junction left unmatched. The V gene's germline CDR1 is ENHRY and CDR2 SYGVKD. DNA of the CDR3: TGTGCCATCAGCCCTGGACAGGGGGGTCACGAGCAGTACGTC. It translates to CAISPGQGGHEQYV.

The chain carries TRBV7-6 and TRBJ2-5; D is unclear. Between the trimmed V and J ends, which lost 5 bases and 7 bases, there was a span of 8 bases. This CDR3 has 11 amino acids. Germline V CDR1 and CDR2: SGHVS, FNYEAQ. CDR3 bases: TGTGCCAGCAGCCCAGACTTGACCCAGTACTTC. Amino acids: CASSPDLTQYF.

The table lists this clonotype with many counts. Being one base from a much bigger clone, this may be a read error. In DNA, the CDR3 is TGTGCCAGTACCATGGGAGATACGCGGTATTTT. Protein product: CASTMGDTRYF. The rearrangement joins TRBV19 to TRBJ2-3; TRBD2 is a possible D gene (5 bases). The length of the CDR3 is 11 residues. The V gene's germline CDR1 is LNHDA and CDR2 SQIVND (reference sequence).

As regards this clonotype: One end of the junction is discordant with germline, which a read error may explain. V is TRBV29-1 and J is TRBJ1-2, with 8 bases fitting TRBD1. This CDR3 has 15 amino acids. The V gene's germline CDR1 is SQVTM and CDR2 ANQGSEA. For the CDR3, the DNA is TGCAGCGTTGAAGGTGGGACAGGCCTTAACTATGGCTACATCTTC. The encoded protein is CSVEGGTGLNYGYIF.

This clonotype was counted at least ten times. V gene TRBV6-2 or TRBV6-3 combines with J gene TRBJ2-3; no clear D. Trimming removed 0 bases from V and 2 bases from J, with 6 bases in between. Germline CDR1 is MNHEY and CDR2 is SVGEGT. The CDR3 sequence is 14 residues long. The CDR3 bases are TGTGCCAGCAGTTACTCGATGGTCACAGATACGCAGTATTTT. Translated: CASSYSMVTDTQYF.